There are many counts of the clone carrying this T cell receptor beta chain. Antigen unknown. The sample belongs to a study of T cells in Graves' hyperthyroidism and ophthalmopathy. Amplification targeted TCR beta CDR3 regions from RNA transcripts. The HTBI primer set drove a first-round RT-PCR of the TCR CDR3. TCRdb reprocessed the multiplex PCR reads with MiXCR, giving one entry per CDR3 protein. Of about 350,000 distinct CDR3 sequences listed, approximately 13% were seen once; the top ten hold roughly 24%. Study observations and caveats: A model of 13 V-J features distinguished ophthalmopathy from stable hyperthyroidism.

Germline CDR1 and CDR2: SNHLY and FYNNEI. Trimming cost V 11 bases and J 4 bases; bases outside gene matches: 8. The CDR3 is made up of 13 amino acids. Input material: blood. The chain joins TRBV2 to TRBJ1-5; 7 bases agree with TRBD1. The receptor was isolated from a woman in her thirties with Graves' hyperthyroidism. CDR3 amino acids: CAGRDSLNQPQHF. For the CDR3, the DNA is TGTGCCGGCCGGGACAGCCTTAATCAGCCCCAGCATTTT.